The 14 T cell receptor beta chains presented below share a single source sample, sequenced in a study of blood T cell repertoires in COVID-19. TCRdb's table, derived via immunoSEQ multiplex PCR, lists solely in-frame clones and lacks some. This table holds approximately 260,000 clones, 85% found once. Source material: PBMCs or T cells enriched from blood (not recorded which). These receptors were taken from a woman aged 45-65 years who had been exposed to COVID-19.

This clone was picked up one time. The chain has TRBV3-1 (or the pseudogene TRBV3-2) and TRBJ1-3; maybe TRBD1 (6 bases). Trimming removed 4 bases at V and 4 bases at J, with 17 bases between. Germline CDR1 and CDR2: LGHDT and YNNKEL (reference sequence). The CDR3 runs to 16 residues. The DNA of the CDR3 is TGTGCCAGCAGCCGCCTCCCGCGGGGGGCGGGAAACACCATATATTTT. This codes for CASSRLPRGAGNTIYF.

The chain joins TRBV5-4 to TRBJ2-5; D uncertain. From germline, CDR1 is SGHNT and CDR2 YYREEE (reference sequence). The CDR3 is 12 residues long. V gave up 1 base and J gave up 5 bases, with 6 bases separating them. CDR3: CASSLSGETQYF. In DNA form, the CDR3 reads TGTGCCAGCAGCTTGTCGGGTGAGACCCAGTACTTC.

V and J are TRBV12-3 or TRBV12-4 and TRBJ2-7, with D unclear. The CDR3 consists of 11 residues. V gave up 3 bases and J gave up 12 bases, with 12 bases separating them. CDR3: CASSLGPRMYF. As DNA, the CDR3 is TGTGCCAGCAGTTTGGGCCCACGGATGTACTTC.

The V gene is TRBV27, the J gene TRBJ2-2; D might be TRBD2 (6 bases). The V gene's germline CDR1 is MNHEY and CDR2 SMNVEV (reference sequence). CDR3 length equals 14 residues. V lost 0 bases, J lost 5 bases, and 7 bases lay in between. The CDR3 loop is CASSLSRGTGELFF. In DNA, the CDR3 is TGTGCCAGCAGTTTATCCCGGGGGACCGGGGAGCTGTTTTTT.

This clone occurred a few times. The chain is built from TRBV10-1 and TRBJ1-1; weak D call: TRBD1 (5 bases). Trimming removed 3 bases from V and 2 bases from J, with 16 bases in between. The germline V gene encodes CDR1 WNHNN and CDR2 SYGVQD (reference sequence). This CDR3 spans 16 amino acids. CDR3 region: CASSEGPAGLNTEAFF. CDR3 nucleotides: TGCGCCAGCAGTGAAGGTCCCGCAGGGTTAAACACTGAAGCTTTCTTT.

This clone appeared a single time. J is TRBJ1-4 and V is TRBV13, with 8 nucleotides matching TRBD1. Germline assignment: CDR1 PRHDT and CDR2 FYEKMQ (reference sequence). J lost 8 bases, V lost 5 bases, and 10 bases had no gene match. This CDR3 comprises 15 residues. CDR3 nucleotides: TGTGCCAGCAGCATACGACAGGGGTGGGGGGAAAAACTGTTTTTT. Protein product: CASSIRQGWGEKLFF.

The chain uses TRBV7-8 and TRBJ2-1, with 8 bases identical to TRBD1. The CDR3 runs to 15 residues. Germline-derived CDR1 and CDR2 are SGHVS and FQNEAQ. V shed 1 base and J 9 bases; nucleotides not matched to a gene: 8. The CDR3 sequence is CASSLGQGAPSEQFF. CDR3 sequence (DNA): TGTGCCAGCAGCTTAGGGCAGGGGGCGCCCAGTGAGCAGTTCTTC.

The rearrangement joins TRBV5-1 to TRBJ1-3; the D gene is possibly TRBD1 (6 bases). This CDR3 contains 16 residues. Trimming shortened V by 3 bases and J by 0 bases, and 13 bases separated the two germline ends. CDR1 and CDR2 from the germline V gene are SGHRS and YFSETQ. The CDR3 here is CASSSQTGSSGNTIYF. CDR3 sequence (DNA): TGCGCCAGCAGCTCACAGACAGGATCCTCTGGAAACACCATATATTTT.

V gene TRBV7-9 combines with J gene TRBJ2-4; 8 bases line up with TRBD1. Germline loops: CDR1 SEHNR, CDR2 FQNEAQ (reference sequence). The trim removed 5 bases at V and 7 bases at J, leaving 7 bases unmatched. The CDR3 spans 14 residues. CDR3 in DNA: TGTGCCAGCAGCCCTCGGACAGGGACGAACATTCAGTACTTC. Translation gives CASSPRTGTNIQYF. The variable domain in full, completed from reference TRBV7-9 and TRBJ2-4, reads DTGVSQNPRHKITKRGQNVTFRCDPISEHNRLYWYRQTLGQGPEFLTYFQNEAQLEKSRLLSDRFSAERPKGSFSTLEIQRTEQGDSAMYLCASSPRTGTNIQYFGAGTRLSVL.

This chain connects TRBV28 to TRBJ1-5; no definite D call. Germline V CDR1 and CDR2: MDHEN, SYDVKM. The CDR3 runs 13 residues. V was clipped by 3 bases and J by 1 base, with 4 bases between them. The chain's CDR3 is CASSLLSNQPQHF. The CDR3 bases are TGTGCCAGCAGTTTGTTAAGCAATCAGCCCCAGCATTTT.

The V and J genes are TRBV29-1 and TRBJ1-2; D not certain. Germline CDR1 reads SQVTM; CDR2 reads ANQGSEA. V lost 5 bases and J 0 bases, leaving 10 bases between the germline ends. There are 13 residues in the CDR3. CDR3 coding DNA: TGCAGCGTTCGTGTTAGCACTAACTATGGCTACACCTTC. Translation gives CSVRVSTNYGYTF.

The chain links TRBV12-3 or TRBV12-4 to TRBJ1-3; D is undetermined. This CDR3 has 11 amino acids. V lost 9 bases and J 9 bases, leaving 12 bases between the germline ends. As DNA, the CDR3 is TGTGCCAGAGAGATGGGAGCCACCATATATTTT. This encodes CAREMGATIYF.

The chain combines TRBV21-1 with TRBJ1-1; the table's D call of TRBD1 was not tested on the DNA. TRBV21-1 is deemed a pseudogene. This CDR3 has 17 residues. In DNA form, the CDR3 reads TGTGCCAGCAGCAAAATGGGGGGCGGACAGGGGATAACTGAAGCTTTCTTT. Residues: CASSKMGGGQGITEAFF.

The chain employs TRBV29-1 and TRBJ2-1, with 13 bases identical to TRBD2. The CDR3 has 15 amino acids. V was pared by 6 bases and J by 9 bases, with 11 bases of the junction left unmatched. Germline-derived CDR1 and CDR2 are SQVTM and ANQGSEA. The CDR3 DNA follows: TGCAGCGTCGCACTAGCGGGGGGGCCCCGTGGTGAGCAGTTCTTC. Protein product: CSVALAGGPRGEQFF.